The sequence of this T cell receptor (beta chain) was determined in a study of CD4 T cells in relation to SARS-CoV-2 and coronaviruses (dated by TCRdb to about 2021). Study-wide context: Patient-derived lymphoblastoid cell lines were used to map the HLA restriction of shared crossreactive spike epitopes. The study assessed, at the TCR clonotype level, memory CD4+ T cell crossreactivity between SARS-CoV-2 and common cold coronavirus spike proteins. The Adaptive Biotechnologies TCR-sequencing kit was used to sequence samples from three pre-COVID donors and the naive versus memory experiments, while other data came from Illumina-based sequencing. A different, Illumina-based TCR-beta assay was used to sequence expansion assays from other donors in the study.

Study-wide conclusions, independent of this receptor: Sequencing naive versus memory cells indicated that the assay picks up memory recall responses, not primary responses primed during culture. The study was constrained by small numbers of patients and of tested TCRs. Compared with monoreactive clones, crossreactive clones had significantly weaker SARS-CoV-2-driven expansion, a result consistent with antigenic imprinting. Pre-pandemic and post-infection samples were not both contributed by any donor, so tracing of the source of pre-existing responses was limited. Because the crossreactivity analysis focused on spike protein, crossreactivity against other viral proteins was not assessed. Memory CD4+ clonotypes crossrecognizing SARS-CoV-2 and at least one common cold coronavirus spike were found in around 59% of donors.

With respect to this clone: Its antigen target is currently unknown. No much larger clone exists at a distance of one base, and base qualities are not known.

CDR1 and CDR2 are read off the germline V gene as LGHNA and YSLEER. Trimming takes 3 bases from V and 3 bases from J, and the germline ends sit 12 bases apart. The CDR3, from cysteine to phenylalanine, totals 14 residues. Left in the record is the CDR3 DNA by itself, 42 bases read in frame from the first base. Deep-resolution immunoSEQ TCR-beta sequencing was performed on DNA from uncultured naive and memory CD4+ T cells. In the authors' own workflow: During preprocessing, nonproductive sequences were removed, along with CDR3s that did not begin with C, did not end with F or W, or were shorter than 7 amino acids. Cultured and uncultured naive and memory CD4+ repertoires were searched for previously identified spike- and CEF-reactive CDR3s. CDR3 homology was measured as pairwise Levenshtein distance, computed with the stringdist R package after trimming three terminal residues from each end. TCRdb stores this immuneACCESS table with in-frame sequences only. Part of the clones is absent; in the studies checked, under half of the shortfall reflects unresolved V genes, and no reason is known for the rest. From that table come the V and J calls and clone size; the DNA was used to work out D and trimming. In this sample the table shows about 68,000 clones, approximately 95% of which occur a single time. The ten largest clones add up to roughly 0.21% of the sample.

CD4+ T cells from unexposed donors were collected before the COVID-19 pandemic (2011-2018). Naive and memory CD4+ T cells were separated from cryopreserved PBMCs by CD4 enrichment followed by EasySep naive CD4+ T cell enrichment. Leukapheresis product for the unexposed donors was purchased commercially. PBMCs were isolated from leukapheresis product or whole blood by Ficoll-Paque PLUS gradient centrifugation. PBMCs were either cryopreserved at -140°C or used fresh in the expansion assay. The QIAamp Micro DNA Kit was used to extract genomic DNA from the CD4+ T cells. This TCR came from a human donor in good health. Sequenced input: naive CD4+ T cells from PBMCs. The sample's cell subset or site label, in plain terms: naive CD4+ T cells isolated by negative enrichment. The chain joins TRBV4-3 to TRBJ2-7; TRBD1 might be the D gene, on 6 matching bases. The CDR3 region has the sequence CASSHSEQGYEQYF. The bases are TGCGCCAGCAGCCACTCCGAACAGGGCTACGAGCAGTACTTC.